The 14 T cell receptor beta chains below were found in one sample sequenced in a study of blood T cell repertoires in COVID-19. The assay was immunoSEQ multiplex PCR, and TCRdb's table has in-frame clones only and misses some. Of about 150,000 clones detected, around 91% appear once; the ten largest clones hold 15%. The sample was peripheral blood. These receptors all come from a woman between 40 and 50 years old with acute or convalescent COVID-19.

J is TRBJ2-1 and V is TRBV24-1, with TRBD2 identical over 9 bases. Germline lookup yields CDR1 KGHDR and CDR2 SFDVKD. The CDR3 is 16 amino acids. V was pared by 3 bases and J by 3 bases, with 5 bases of the junction left unmatched. CDR3 coding DNA: TGTGCCACCAGTGATCGAGTAGCGGGAGTCTACAATGAGCAGTTCTTC. Translating it yields CATSDRVAGVYNEQFF.

The chain has TRBV11-3 and TRBJ2-7; a possible D gene is TRBD1 (5 bases). The CDR3 has 15 residues. Germline CDR1 is SGHNT and CDR2 is YENEEA. Trimming pared 0 bases from V and 3 bases from J, leaving 12 bases between. The CDR3 coding sequence is TGTGCCAGCAGCTTAGAAAACAGGAATTTCTACGAGCAGTACTTC. Its protein is CASSLENRNFYEQYF.

V and J are TRBV29-1 and TRBJ1-1, with D perhaps matching TRBD1 (6 bases). Germline-derived CDR1 and CDR2 are SQVTM and ANQGSEA. The CDR3 length is 13 residues. V was pared by 5 bases and J by 0 bases, with 10 bases between. CDR3 protein: CSVTGNLNTEAFF. The DNA for the CDR3 is TGCAGCGTTACAGGGAACCTGAACACTGAAGCTTTCTTT.

The chain links TRBV9 to TRBJ2-6; 11 nucleotides match TRBD1. Looked up from germline, CDR1 is SGDLS and CDR2 is YYNGEE. This CDR3 contains 18 residues. V lost 3 bases to trimming and J lost 0 bases; unmatched junction nucleotides: 5. DNA for the CDR3: TGTGCCAGCAGCGAACGGACAGGGGGCCCCTCTGGGGCCAACGTCCTGACTTTC. Translated, it gives CASSERTGGPSGANVLTF.

The rearrangement uses TRBV12-5 and TRBJ1-3, with D unresolved. CDR3 length: 15 amino acids. CDR1 is LGHNT and CDR2 is FRNRAP in the germline V gene. V lost 1 base and J 2 bases, leaving 9 bases between the germline ends. The CDR3 sequence is CASGLASGAGNTIYF. CDR3 DNA sequence: TGTGCTAGTGGTTTGGCCTCCGGGGCTGGAAACACCATATATTTT.

This rearrangement joins TRBV28 to TRBJ2-3, with 7 positions matching TRBD2. After removal of 2 bases from V and 2 bases from J, the junction contained 7 bases not matched to a gene. Germline values: CDR1 MDHEN, CDR2 SYDVKM. The CDR3 runs to 16 residues. The CDR3 reads CASSLRASGVTDTQYF. CDR3 sequence (DNA): TGTGCCAGCAGTTTAAGGGCTAGCGGAGTCACAGATACGCAGTATTTT.

V gene TRBV3-1 (or the pseudogene TRBV3-2) combines with J gene TRBJ1-1; D call uncertain. V shed 3 bases and J shed 10 bases, with 9 bases lying between them. CDR3 length equals 11 residues. From germline, CDR1 is LGHDT and CDR2 YNNKEL (reference sequence). The CDR3 bases are TGTGCCAGCAGCCAGGGGAGTACAGCTTTCTTT. This sequence encodes CASSQGSTAFF.

The CDR3: CASSRLNLYNEQFF. In nucleotides, the CDR3 is TGTGCCAGTAGTCGCCTAAACTTATACAATGAGCAGTTCTTC. The V gene is TRBV19, the J gene TRBJ2-1, with D hard to call. Germline CDR1 and CDR2: LNHDA and SQIVND (reference sequence). Trimming took off 5 bases at V and 4 bases at J, with 12 bases between the two ends. CDR3 length: 14 residues.

A few counts support this clone. V usage is TRBV3-1 (or the pseudogene TRBV3-2) and J usage is TRBJ1-5; 7 bases map to TRBD1. This CDR3 is 16 amino acids long. V dropped 1 base and J dropped 4; count of bases not matched to a gene: 7. Germline lookup yields CDR1 LGHDT and CDR2 YNNKEL (reference sequence). CDR3 nucleotides: TGTGCCAGCAGCCAAGGTTGGGGACAGACAAATCAGCCCCAGCATTTT. Translating gives CASSQGWGQTNQPQHF.

This clone came up a few times. The gene calls are TRBV19 and TRBJ1-5, with D uncertain. This CDR3 is 14 amino acids long. V was shortened by 3 bases and J by 2 bases, with 8 bases between the two germline ends. Germline-derived CDR1 and CDR2 are LNHDA and SQIVND (reference sequence). CDR3 sequence: CASSIRQGNQPQHF. In DNA, the CDR3 is TGTGCCAGTAGTATTCGGCAGGGCAATCAGCCCCAGCATTTT.

The chain joins TRBV19 to TRBJ2-5, with TRBD1 identical over 8 bases. V lost 4 bases to trimming and J lost 4 bases; unmatched junction nucleotides: 11. The CDR3 has 16 amino acids. Looked up from germline, CDR1 is LNHDA and CDR2 is SQIVND (reference sequence). CDR3 protein: CASSNFAAGGAETQYF. CDR3 bases: TGTGCCAGTAGTAATTTTGCTGCAGGGGGCGCAGAGACCCAGTACTTC.

The rearrangement uses TRBV30 and TRBJ2-3, with 9 positions matching TRBD2. Germline V gives CDR1 GTSNPN, CDR2 SVGIG (reference sequence). The CDR3 extends over 15 amino acids. Trimming removed 3 bases from V and 2 bases from J; junction bases left unmatched: 6. CDR3 residues: CAWREPGLATDTQYF. CDR3 bases: TGTGCCTGGAGAGAACCGGGACTAGCCACAGATACGCAGTATTTT.

The rearrangement uses TRBV29-1 and TRBJ1-6, with 9 bases identical to TRBD1. J lost 7 bases, V lost 6 bases, and 4 bases had no gene match. The CDR3 length is 13 residues. The V gene's germline CDR1 is SQVTM and CDR2 ANQGSEA. In nucleotides, the CDR3 is TGCAGCGTAGGGACAGGGCAAAATTCACCCCTCCACTTT. This translates into CSVGTGQNSPLHF.

The chain carries TRBV3-1 (or the pseudogene TRBV3-2) and TRBJ2-7, with D possibly matching TRBD1 (6 bases). Trimming cost V 5 bases and J 6 bases, with 14 bases left between them. CDR3 length equals 13 residues. Germline V gives CDR1 LGHDT, CDR2 YNNKEL (reference sequence). The CDR3 reads CASSYQGWGEQYF. The CDR3 DNA is TGTGCCAGCAGCTACCAGGGGTGGGGCGAGCAGTACTTC.